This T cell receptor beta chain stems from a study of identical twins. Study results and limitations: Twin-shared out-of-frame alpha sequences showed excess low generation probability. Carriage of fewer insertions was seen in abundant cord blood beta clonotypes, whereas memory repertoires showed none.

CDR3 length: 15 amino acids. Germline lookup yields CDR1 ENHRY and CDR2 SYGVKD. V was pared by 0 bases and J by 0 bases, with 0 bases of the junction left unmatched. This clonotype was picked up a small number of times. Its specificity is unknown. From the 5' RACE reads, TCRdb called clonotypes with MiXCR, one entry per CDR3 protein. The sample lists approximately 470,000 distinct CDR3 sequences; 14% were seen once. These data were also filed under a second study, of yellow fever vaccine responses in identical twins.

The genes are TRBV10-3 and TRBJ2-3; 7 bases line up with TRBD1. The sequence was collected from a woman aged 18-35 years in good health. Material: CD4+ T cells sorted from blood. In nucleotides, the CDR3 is TGTGCCATCAGTGAGTCGGGACAGAGCACAGATACGCAGTATTTT. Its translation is CAISESGQSTDTQYF.